This section outlines one T cell receptor beta chain sequence together with its context. This specimen comes from a study of shared clonotypes between healthy human individuals. Donors comprised healthy HIV-negative adults lacking recent acute infections or vaccinations. Germline assignment: CDR1 MNHNS and CDR2 SASEGT. V shed 3 bases and J shed 1 base, with 6 bases lying between them. The CDR3 is made up of 13 amino acids. Sequenced by immunoSEQ multiplex PCR; TCRdb stores in-frame clones only, minus some. Of 2.5 million or so clones detected, around 94% appear once; the ten largest clones hold around 0.14%.

Sequencing was performed on naive CD4+ T cells sorted from blood. Subset: CD45RA+ positively selected. The source of this sequence is a man younger than 30 in good health. The V gene is TRBV6-1, the J gene TRBJ1-1; no clear D. CDR3 sequence (DNA): TGTGCCAGCAGTGATTCTGGGAACACTGAAGCTTTCTTT. As protein: CASSDSGNTEAFF.